This entry describes one T cell receptor beta chain. In the authors' workflow: Scientists estimated how many nucleated cells there were by amplifying reference gene primers. This table comes from immunoSEQ multiplex PCR, and its TCRdb copy is limited to in-frame clones, with some not included. V, J and clone size are those of that table, while D and trimming were read from the DNA. The sample yields 200,000 to 300,000 clones, approximately 83% seen once. The data derive from a study of blood T cell repertoires in COVID-19. V was trimmed by 0 bases and J by 4 bases, leaving 14 bases between them. Germline CDR1 is SGDLS and CDR2 is YYNGEE. The CDR3 is 16 amino acids.

The rearrangement joins TRBV9 to TRBJ2-1, with no clear D. This sequence was found in a woman in her twenties or thirties who had recovered from COVID-19. Sequenced material: peripheral blood. This chain's CDR3 is CASSVGIGEIYNEQFF. Here the CDR3 DNA reads TGTGCCAGCAGCGTAGGTATCGGAGAGATTTACAATGAGCAGTTCTTC.